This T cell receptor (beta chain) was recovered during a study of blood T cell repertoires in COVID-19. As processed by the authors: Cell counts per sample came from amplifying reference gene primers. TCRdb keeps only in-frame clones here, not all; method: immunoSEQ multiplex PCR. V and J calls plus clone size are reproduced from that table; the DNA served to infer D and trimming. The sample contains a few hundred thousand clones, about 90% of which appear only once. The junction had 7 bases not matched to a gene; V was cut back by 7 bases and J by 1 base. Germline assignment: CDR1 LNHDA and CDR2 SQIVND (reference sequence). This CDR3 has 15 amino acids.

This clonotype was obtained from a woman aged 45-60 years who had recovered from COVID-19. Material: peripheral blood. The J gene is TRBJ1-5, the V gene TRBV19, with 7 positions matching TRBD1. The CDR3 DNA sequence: TGTGCCAGTACCCGACAGGGAGGAAGCAATCAGCCCCAGCATTTT. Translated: CASTRQGGSNQPQHF.